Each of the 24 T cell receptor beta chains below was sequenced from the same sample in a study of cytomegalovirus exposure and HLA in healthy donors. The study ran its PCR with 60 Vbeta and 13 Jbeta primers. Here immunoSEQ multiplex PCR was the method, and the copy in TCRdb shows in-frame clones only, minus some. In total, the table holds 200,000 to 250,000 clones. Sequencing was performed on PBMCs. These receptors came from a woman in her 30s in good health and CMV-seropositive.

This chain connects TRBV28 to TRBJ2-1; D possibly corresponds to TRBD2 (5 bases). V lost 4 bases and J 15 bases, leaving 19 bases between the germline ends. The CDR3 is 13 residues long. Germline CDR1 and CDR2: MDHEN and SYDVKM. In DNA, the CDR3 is TGTGCCAGCAGTTCCCCCCTAGCCCCTGGGCGGTTCTTC. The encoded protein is CASSSPLAPGRFF.

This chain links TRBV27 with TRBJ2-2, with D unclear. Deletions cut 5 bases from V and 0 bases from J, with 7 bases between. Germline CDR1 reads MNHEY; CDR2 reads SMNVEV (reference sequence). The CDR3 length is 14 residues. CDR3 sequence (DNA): TGTGCCAGCAGTCCCCGTACGAACACCGGGGAGCTGTTTTTT. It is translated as CASSPRTNTGELFF.

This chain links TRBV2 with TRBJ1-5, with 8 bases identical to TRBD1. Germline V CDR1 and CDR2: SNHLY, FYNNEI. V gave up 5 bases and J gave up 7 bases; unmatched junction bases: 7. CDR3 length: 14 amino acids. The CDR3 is CASSQGQEEQPQHF. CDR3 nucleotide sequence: TGTGCCAGCAGTCAGGGACAGGAGGAACAGCCCCAGCATTTT.

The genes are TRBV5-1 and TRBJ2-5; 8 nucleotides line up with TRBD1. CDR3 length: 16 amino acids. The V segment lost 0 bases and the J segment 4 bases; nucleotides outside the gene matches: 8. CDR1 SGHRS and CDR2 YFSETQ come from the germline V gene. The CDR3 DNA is TGCGCCAGCAGCTTGGGGCCCAGGGGGCGTGGAGAGACCCAGTACTTC. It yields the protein CASSLGPRGRGETQYF.

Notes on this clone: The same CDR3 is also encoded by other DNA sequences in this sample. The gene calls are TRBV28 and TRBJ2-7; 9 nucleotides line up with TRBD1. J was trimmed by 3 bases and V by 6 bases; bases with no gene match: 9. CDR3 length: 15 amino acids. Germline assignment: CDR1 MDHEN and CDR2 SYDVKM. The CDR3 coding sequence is TGTGCCAGCAGCCCACCCGGACAGGGGCTCTACGAGCAGTACTTC. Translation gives CASSPPGQGLYEQYF.

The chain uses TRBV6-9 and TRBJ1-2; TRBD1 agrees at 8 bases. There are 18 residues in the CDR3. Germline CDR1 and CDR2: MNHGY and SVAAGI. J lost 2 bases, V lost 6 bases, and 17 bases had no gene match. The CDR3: CASSPQRGRQGTNYGYTF. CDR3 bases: TGTGCCAGCAGCCCACAGAGGGGTCGACAGGGGACCAACTATGGCTACACCTTC.

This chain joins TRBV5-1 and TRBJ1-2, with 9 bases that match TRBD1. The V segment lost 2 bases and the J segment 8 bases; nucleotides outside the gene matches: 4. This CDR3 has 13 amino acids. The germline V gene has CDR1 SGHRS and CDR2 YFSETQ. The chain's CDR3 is CASSFDRGEGYTF. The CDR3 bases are TGCGCCAGCAGCTTCGACAGGGGGGAAGGCTACACCTTC.

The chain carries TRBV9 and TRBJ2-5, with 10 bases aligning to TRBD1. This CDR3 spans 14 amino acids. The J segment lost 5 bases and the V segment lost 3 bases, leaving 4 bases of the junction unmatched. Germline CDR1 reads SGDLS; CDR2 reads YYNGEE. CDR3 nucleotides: TGTGCCAGCAGCGGCGACAGGGGGCAGGAGACCCAGTACTTC. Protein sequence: CASSGDRGQETQYF. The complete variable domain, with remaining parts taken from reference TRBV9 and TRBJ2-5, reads DSGVTQTPKHLITATGQRVTLRCSPRSGDLSVYWYQQSLDQGLQFLIQYYNGEERAKGNILERFSAQQFPDLHSELNLSSLELGDSALYFCASSGDRGQETQYFGPGTRLLVL.

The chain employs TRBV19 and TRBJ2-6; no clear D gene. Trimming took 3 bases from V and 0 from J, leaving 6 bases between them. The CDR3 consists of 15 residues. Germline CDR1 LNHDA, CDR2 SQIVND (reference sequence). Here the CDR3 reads CASSIGFSGANVLTF. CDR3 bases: TGTGCCAGTAGTATTGGCTTCTCTGGGGCCAACGTCCTGACTTTC.

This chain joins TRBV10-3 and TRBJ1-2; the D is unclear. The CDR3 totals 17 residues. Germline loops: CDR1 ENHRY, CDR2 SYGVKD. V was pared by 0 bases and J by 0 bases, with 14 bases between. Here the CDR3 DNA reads TGTGCCATCAGTGAGTCGCTTGAGGTCAGACCTAACTATGGCTACACCTTC. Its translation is CAISESLEVRPNYGYTF.

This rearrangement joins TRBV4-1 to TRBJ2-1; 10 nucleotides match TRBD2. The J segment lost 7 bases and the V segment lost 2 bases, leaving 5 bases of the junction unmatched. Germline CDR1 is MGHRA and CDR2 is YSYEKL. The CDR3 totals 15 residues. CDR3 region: CASSQLAGESNEQFF. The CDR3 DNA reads TGCGCCAGCAGCCAACTAGCGGGAGAAAGTAATGAGCAGTTCTTC.

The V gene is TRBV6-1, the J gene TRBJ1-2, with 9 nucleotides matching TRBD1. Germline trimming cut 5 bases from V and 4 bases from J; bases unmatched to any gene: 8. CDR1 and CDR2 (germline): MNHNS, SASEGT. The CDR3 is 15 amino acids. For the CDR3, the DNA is TGTGCCAGCAGTTCCCGTCCGGGACAGGGCTATGGCTACACCTTC. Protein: CASSSRPGQGYGYTF.

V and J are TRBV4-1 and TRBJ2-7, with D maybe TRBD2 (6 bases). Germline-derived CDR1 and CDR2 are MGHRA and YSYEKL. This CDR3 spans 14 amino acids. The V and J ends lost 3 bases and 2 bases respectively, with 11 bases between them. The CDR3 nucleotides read TGCGCCAGCAGCCACCCCGGGAGAACCTACGAGCAGTACTTC. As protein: CASSHPGRTYEQYF.

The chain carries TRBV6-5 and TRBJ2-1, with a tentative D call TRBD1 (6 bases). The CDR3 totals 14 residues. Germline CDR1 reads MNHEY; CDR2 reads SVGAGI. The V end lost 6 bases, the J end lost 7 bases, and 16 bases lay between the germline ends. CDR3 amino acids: CASRGTGQINEQFF. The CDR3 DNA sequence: TGTGCCAGCAGGGGAACAGGGCAAATTAATGAGCAGTTCTTC.

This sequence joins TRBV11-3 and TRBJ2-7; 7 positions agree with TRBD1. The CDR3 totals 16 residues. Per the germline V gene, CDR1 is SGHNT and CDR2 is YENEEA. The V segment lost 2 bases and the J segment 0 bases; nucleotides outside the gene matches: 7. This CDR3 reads CASSLRTGPSSYEQYF. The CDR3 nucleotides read TGTGCCAGCAGCTTAAGGACAGGCCCTAGCTCCTACGAGCAGTACTTC. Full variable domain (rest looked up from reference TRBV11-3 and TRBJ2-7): EAGVVQSPRYKIIEKKQPVAFWCNPISGHNTLYWYLQNLGQGPELLIRYENEEAVDDSQLPKDRFSAERLKGVDSTLKIQPAELGDSAVYLCASSLRTGPSSYEQYFGPGTRLTVT.

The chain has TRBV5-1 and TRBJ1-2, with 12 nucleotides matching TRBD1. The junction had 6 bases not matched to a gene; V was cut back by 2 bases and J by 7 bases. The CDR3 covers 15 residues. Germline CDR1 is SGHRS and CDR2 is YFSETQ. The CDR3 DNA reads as TGCGCCAGCAGCTTTACGGGACAGGGGGCGACTGGCTACACCTTC. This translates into CASSFTGQGATGYTF.

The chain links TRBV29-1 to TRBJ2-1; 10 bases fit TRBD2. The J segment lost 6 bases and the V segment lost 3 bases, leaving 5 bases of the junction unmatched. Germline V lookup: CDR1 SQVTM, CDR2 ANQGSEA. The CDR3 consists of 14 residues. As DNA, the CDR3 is TGCAGCGTTGACAGGACTAGCGGTTTCAATGAGCAGTTCTTC. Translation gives CSVDRTSGFNEQFF.

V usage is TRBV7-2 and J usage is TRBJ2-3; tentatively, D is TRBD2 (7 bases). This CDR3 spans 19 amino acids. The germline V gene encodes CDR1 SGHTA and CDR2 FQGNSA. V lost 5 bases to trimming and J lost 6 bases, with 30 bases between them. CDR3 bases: TGTGCCAGCAGCCTAACGGGGGGCCTTTCGCTGCGGCTGGGCGATACGCAGTATTTT. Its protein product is CASSLTGGLSLRLGDTQYF.

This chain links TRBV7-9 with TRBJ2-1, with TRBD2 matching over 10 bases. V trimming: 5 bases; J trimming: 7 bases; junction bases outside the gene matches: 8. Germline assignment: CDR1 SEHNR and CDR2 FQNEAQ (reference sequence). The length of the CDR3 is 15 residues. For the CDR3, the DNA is TGTGCCAGCAGCCCAAGGACTAGCGGAGAGAATGAGCAGTTCTTC. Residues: CASSPRTSGENEQFF. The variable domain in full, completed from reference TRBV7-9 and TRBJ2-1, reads DTGVSQNPRHKITKRGQNVTFRCDPISEHNRLYWYRQTLGQGPEFLTYFQNEAQLEKSRLLSDRFSAERPKGSFSTLEIQRTEQGDSAMYLCASSPRTSGENEQFFGPGTRLTVL.

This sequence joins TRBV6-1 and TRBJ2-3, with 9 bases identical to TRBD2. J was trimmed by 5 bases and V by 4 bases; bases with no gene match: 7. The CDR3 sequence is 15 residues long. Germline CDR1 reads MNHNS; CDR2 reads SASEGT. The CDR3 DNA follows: TGTGCCAGCAGTGGAACTAGCGGGTCGGGAGATACGCAGTATTTT. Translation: CASSGTSGSGDTQYF.

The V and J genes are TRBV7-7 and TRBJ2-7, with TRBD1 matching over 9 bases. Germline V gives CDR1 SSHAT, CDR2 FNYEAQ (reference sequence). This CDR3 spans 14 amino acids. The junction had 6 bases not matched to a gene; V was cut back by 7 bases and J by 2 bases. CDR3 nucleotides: TGTGCCAGCATCATTAGACAGGGGGCCTACGAGCAGTACTTC. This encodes CASIIRQGAYEQYF. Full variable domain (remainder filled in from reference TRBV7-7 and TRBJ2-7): GAGVSQSPRYKVTKRGQDVTLRCDPISSHATLYWYQQALGQGPEFLTYFNYEAQPDKSGLPSDRFSAERPEGSISTLTIQRTEQRDSAMYRCASIIRQGAYEQYFGPGTRLTVT.

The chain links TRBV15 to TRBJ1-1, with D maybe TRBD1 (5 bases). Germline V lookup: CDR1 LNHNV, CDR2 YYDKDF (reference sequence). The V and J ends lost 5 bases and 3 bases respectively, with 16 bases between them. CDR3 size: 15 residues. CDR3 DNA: TGTGCCACCAGCCTAGGGGCCGACCTTTACACTGAAGCTTTCTTT. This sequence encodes CATSLGADLYTEAFF.

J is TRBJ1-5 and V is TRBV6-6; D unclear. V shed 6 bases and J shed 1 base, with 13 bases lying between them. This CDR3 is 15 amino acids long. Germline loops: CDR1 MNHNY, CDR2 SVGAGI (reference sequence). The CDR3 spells CASRLHDLSNQPQHF. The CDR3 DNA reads TGTGCCAGCAGGTTACATGACTTGAGCAATCAGCCCCAGCATTTT.

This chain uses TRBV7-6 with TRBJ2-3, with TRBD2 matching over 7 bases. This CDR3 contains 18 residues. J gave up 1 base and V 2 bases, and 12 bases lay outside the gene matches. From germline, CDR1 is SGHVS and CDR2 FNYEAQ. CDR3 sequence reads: CASSLNPLAGDRTDTQYF. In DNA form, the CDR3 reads TGTGCCAGCAGCTTAAATCCCCTGGCGGGAGACCGCACAGATACGCAGTATTTT.